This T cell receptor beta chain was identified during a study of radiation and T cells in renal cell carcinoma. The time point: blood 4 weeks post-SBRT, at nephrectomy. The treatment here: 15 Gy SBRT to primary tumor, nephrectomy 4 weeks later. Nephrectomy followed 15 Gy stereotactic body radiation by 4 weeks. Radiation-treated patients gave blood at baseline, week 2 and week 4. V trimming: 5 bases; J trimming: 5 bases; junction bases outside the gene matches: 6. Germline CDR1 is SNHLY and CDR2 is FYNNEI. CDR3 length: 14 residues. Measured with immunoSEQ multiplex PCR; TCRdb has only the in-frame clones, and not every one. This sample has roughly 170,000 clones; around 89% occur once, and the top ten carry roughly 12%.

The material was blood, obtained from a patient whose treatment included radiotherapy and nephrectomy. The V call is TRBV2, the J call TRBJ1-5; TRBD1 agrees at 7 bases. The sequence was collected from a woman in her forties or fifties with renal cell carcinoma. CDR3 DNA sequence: TGTGCCAGCAGTAGAGACAGGGAACATCAGCCCCAGCATTTT. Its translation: CASSRDREHQPQHF.